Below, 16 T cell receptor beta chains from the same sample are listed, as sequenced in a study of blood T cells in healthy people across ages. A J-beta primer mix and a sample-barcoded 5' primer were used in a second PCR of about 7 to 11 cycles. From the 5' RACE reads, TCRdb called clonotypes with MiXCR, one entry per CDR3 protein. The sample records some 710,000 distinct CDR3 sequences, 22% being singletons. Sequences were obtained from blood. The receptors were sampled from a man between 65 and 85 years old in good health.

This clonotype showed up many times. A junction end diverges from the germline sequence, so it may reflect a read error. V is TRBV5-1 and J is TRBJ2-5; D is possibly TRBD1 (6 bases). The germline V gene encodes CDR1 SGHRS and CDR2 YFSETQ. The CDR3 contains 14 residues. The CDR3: CASSLGQPQETQYF. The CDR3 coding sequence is TGTGCCAGCAGTTTAGGACAGCCCCAAGAGACCCAGTACTTC.

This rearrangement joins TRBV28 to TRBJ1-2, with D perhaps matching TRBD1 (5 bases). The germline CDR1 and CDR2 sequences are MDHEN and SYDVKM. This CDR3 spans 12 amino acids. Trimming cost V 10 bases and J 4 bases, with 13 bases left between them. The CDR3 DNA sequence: TGTGCCACCAGGGTTCTGAGCTATGGCTACACCTTC. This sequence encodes CATRVLSYGYTF.

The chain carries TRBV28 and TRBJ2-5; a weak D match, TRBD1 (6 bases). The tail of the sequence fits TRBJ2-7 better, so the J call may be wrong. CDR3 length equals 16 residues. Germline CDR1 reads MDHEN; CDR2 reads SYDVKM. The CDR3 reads CASSLKTGTVSYEQYF. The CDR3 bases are TGTGCCAGCAGCCTTAAAACAGGGACGGTCTCCTACGAGCAGTACTTC.

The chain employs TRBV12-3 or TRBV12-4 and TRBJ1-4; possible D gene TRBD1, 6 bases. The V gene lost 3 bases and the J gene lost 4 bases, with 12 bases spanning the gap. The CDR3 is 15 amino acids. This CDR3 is CASSLAGHSNEKLFF. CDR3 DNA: TGTGCCAGCAGTTTGGCGGGACACAGTAATGAAAAACTGTTTTTT.

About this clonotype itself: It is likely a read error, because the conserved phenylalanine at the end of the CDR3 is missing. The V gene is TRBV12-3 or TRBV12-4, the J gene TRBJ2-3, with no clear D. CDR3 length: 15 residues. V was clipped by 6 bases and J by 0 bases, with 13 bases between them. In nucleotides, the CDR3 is TGTGCCAGCAGGTCGAGACTGGGTAGCACAGATACGCAGTATTCT. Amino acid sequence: CASRSRLGSTDTQYS.

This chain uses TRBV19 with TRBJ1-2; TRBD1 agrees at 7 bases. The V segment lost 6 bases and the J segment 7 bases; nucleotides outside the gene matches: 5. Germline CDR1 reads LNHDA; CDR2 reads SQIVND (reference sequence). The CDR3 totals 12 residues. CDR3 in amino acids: CASRRQGSGYTF. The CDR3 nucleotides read TGTGCCAGTAGGAGACAGGGATCTGGCTACACCTTC.

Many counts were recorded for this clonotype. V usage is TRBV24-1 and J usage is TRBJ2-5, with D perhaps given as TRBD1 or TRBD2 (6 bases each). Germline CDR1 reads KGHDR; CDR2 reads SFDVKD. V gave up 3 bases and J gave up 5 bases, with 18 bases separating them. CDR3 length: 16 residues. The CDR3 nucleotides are TGTGCCACCAGTGATCTGAATTATGTGGGGGGCGAGACCCAGTACTTC. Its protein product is CATSDLNYVGGETQYF.

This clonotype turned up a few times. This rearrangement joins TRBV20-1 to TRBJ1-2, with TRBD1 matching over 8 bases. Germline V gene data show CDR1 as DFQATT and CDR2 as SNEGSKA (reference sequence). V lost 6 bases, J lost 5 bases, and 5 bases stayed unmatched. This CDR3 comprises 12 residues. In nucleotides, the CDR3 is TGCAGTGCACTGGACAGGGATTATGGCTACACCTTC. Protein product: CSALDRDYGYTF.

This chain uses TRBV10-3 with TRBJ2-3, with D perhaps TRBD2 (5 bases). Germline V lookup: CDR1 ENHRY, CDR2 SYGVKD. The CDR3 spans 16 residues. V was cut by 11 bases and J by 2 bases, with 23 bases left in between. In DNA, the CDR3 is TGTGCCTCTAGATCCGGCCAGACTACTTCCACAGATACGCAGTATTTT. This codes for CASRSGQTTSTDTQYF.

The CDR3 region has the DNA TGTGCCAGCAGCTTAGAGGACGGTTTTCTCAATCAGCCCCAGCATTTT. Protein sequence: CASSLEDGFLNQPQHF. The chain recombines TRBV7-9 with TRBJ1-5; D not resolved. Trimming pared 1 base from V and 3 bases from J, leaving 13 bases between. Germline lookup yields CDR1 SEHNR and CDR2 FQNEAQ (reference sequence). CDR3 length: 16 residues. The variable domain in full, completed from reference TRBV7-9 and TRBJ1-5, reads DTGVSQNPRHKITKRGQNVTFRCDPISEHNRLYWYRQTLGQGPEFLTYFQNEAQLEKSRLLSDRFSAERPKGSFSTLEIQRTEQGDSAMYLCASSLEDGFLNQPQHFGDGTRLSIL.

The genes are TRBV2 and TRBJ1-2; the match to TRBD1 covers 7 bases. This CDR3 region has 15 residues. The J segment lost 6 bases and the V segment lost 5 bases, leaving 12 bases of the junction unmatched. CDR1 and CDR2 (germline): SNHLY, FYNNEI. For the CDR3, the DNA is TGTGCCAGCAGTCTCCTCGACAGGGTATTAAATGGCTACACCTTC. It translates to CASSLLDRVLNGYTF.

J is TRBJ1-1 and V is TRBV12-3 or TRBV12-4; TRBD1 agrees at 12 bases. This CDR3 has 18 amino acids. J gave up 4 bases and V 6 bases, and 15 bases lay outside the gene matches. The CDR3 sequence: CASSEFTGTGGASTEAFF. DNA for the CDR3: TGTGCCAGCAGCGAATTCACCGGGACAGGGGGCGCGTCCACTGAAGCTTTCTTT.

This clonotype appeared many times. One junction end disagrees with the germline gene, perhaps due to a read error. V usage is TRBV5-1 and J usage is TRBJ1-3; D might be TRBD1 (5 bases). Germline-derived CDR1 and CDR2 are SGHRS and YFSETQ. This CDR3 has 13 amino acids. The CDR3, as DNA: TGCGCCAGCAGCGAGTCTGGGGGAACCACCATATATTTT. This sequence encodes CASSESGGTTIYF.

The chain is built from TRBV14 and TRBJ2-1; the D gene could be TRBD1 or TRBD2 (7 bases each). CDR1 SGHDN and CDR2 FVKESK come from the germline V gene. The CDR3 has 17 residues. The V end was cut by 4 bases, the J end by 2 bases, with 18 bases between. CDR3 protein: CASSPPPAGGAYNEQFF. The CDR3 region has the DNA TGTGCCAGCAGCCCGCCCCCTGCAGGGGGGGCCTACAATGAGCAGTTCTTC.

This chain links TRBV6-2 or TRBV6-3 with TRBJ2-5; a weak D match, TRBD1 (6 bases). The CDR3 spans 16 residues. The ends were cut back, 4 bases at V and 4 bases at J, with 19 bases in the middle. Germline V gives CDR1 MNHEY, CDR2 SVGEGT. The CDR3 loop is CASSFPGAGSGETQYF. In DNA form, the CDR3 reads TGTGCCAGCAGTTTTCCAGGGGCTGGAAGTGGAGAGACCCAGTACTTC.

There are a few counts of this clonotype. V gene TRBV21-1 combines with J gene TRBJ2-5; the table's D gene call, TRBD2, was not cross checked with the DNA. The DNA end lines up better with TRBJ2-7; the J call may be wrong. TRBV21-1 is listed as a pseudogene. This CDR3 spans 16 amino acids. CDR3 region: CASSKEAGPSSYEQYV. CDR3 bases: TGTGCCAGCAGCAAAGAGGCAGGGCCGAGCTCCTACGAGCAGTACGTC.